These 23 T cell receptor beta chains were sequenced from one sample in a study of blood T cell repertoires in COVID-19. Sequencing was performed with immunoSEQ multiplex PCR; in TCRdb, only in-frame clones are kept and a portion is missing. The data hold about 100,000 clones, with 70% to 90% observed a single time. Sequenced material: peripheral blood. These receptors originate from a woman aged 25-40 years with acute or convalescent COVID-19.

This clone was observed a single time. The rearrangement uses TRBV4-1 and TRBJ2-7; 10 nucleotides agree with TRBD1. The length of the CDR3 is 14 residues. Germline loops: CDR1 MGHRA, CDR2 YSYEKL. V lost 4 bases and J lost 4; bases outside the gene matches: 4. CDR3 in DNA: TGCGCCAGCAGCCTCGACAGGGGGCTTTACGAGCAGTACTTC. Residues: CASSLDRGLYEQYF.

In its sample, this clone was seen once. The CDR3 sequence: CAWSVIQETQYF. The CDR3 nucleotides are TGTGCCTGGAGTGTCATCCAAGAGACCCAGTACTTC. The chain combines TRBV30 with TRBJ2-5; D is unresolved. This CDR3 is 12 amino acids long. The germline V and J ends were trimmed by 0 bases and 1 base, with 3 bases remaining between them. Germline V lookup: CDR1 GTSNPN, CDR2 SVGIG (reference sequence).

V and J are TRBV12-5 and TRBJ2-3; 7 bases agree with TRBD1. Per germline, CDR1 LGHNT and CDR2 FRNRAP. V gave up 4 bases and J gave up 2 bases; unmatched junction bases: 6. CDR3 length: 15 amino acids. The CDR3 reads CASGSPGQLTDTQYF. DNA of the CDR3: TGTGCTAGTGGTTCCCCGGGACAGCTCACAGATACGCAGTATTTT.

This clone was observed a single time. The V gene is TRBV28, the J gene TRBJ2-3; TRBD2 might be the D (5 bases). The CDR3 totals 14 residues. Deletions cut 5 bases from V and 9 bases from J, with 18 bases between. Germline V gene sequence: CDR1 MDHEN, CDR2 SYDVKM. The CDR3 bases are TGTGCCAGCAGTGGTCCGGGTGGGAGCCAGACGCAGTATTTT. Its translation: CASSGPGGSQTQYF. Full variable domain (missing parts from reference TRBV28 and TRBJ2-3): DVKVTQSSRYLVKRTGEKVFLECVQDMDHENMFWYRQDPGLGLRLIYFSYDVKMKEKGDIPEGYSVSREKKERFSLILESASTNQTSMYLCASSGPGGSQTQYFGPGTRLTVL.

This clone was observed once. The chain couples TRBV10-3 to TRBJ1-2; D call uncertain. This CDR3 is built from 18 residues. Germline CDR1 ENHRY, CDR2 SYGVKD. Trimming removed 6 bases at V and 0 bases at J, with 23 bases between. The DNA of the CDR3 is TGTGCCATCAGCCACCTTGGGTCCGAGGAAGTAACTAACTATGGCTACACCTTC. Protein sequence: CAISHLGSEEVTNYGYTF.

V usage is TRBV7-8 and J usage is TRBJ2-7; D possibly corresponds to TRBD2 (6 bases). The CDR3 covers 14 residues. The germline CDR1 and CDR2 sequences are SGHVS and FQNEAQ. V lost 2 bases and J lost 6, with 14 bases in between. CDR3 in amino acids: CASSLTGELGEQYF. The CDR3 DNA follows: TGTGCCAGCAGCTTAACGGGGGAACTGGGCGAGCAGTACTTC.

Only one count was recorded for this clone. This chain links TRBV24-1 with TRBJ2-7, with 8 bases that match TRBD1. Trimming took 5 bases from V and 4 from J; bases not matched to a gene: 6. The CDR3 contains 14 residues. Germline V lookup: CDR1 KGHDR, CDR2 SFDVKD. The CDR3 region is CATSGYGQGYEQYF. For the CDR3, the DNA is TGTGCCACCAGTGGGTACGGACAGGGTTACGAGCAGTACTTC.

The CDR3 reads CASSLSGNLEAFF. DNA for the CDR3: TGTGCCAGCAGTTTATCAGGAAACCTAGAAGCTTTCTTT. V is TRBV28 and J is TRBJ1-1, with D unclear. Trimming took off 1 base at V and 8 bases at J, with 11 bases between the two ends. Germline CDR1 MDHEN, CDR2 SYDVKM. The CDR3 runs to 13 residues.

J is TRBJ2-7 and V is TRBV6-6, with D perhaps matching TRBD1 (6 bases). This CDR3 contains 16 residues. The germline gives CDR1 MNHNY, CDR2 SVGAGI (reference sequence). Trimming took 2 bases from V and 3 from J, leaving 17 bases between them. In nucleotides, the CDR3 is TGTGCCAGCAGTTACCAGGGGCAGGGGAAAAACTACGAGCAGTACTTC. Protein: CASSYQGQGKNYEQYF.

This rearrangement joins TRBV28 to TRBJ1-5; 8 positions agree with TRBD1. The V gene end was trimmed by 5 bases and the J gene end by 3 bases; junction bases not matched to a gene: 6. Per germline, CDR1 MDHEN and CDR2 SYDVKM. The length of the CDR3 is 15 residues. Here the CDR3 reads CASSGDRGSNQPQHF. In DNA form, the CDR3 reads TGTGCCAGCAGTGGTGACAGGGGTTCCAATCAGCCCCAGCATTTT.

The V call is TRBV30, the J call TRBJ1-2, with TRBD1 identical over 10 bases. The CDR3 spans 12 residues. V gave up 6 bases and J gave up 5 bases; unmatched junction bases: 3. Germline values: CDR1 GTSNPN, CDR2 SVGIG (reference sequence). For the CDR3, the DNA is TGTGCCTGTCGGGACAGGGGATATGGCTACACCTTC. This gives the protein CACRDRGYGYTF.

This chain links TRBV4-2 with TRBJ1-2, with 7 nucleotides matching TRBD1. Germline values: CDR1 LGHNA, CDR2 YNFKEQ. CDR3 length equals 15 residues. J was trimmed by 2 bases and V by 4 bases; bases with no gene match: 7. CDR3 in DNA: TGTGCCAGCAGCCCAGACAGGGATTTAAACTATGGCTACACCTTC. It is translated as CASSPDRDLNYGYTF.

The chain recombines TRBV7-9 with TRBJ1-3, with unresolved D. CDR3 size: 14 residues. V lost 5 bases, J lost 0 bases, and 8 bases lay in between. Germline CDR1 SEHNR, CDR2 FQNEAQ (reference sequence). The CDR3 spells CASSAGSSGNTIYF. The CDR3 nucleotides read TGTGCCAGCAGCGCAGGATCCTCTGGAAACACCATATATTTT.

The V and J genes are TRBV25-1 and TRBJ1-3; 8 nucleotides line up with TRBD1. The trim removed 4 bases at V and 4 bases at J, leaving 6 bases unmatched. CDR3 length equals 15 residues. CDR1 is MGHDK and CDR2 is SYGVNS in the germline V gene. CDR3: CASSAQGAPGNTIYF. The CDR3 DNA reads TGTGCCAGCAGTGCCCAGGGGGCTCCCGGAAACACCATATATTTT.

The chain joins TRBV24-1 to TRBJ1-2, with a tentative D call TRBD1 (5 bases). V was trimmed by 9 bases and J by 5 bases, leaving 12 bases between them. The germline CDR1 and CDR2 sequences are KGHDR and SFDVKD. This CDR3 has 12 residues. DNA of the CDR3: TGTGCCACCGCCCGGGACTCTTATGGCTACACCTTC. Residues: CATARDSYGYTF.

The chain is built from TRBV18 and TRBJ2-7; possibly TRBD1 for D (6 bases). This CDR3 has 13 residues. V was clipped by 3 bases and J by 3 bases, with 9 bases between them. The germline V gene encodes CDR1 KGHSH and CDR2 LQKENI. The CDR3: CASSPWTDYEQYF. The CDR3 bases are TGTGCCAGCTCACCCTGGACAGACTACGAGCAGTACTTC.

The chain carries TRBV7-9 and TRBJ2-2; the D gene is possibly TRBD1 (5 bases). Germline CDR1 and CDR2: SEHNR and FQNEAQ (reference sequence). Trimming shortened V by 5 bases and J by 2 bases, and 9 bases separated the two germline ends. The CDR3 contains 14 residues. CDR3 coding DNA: TGTGCCAGCAGCCCCGACAGTAACACCGGGGAGCTGTTTTTT. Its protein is CASSPDSNTGELFF.

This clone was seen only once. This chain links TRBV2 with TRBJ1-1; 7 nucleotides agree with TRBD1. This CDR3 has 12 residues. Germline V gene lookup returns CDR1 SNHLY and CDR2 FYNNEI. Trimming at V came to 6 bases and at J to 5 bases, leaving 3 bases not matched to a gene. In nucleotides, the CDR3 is TGTGCCAGCAGCCAGGGGGGAACTGAAGCTTTCTTT. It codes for CASSQGGTEAFF.

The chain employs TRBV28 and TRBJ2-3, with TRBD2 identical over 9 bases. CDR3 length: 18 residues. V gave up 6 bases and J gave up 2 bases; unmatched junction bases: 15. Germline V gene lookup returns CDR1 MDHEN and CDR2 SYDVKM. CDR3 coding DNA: TGTGCCAGCAGACCATACCTGGGAAGCGGGGGGCTCACAGATACGCAGTATTTT. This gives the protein CASRPYLGSGGLTDTQYF.

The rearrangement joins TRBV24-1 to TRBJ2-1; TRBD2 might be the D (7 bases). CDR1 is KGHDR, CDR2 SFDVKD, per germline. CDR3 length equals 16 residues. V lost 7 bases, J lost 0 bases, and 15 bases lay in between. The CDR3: CATSHAGGRSYNEQFF. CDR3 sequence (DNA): TGTGCCACCAGCCACGCCGGGGGGCGCTCCTACAATGAGCAGTTCTTC.

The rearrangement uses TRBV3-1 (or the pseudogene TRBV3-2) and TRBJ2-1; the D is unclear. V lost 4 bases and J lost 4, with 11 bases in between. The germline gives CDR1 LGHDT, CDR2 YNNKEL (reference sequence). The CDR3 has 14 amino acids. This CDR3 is CASSPRVAYNEQFF. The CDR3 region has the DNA TGTGCCAGCAGCCCCCGTGTAGCATACAATGAGCAGTTCTTC.

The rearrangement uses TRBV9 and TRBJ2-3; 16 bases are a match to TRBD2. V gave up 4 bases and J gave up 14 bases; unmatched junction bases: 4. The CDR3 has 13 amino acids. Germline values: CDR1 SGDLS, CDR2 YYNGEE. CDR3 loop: CASSTGLAGGWYF. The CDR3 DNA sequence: TGTGCCAGCAGCACGGGACTAGCGGGGGGGTGGTATTTT.

The CDR3 coding sequence is TGTGCCAGCACCGTAGCGGGGATAGGCACAGATACGCAGTATTTT. It is translated as CASTVAGIGTDTQYF. V gene TRBV27 combines with J gene TRBJ2-3; 8 bases are shared with TRBD2. V shed 7 bases, J shed 1 base, and the junction held 7 bases outside the gene matches. CDR1 MNHEY and CDR2 SMNVEV come from the germline V gene (reference sequence). This CDR3 has 15 residues.